Listed below are T cell receptor beta chains from one sample, sequenced in a study of blood T cell repertoires in COVID-19. Repertoires were generated with immunoSEQ multiplex PCR, while TCRdb's copy carries only in-frame clones and drops some. Among 200,000 to 300,000 clones, around 82% were seen once, and the ten largest hold less than 10%. Sequenced: peripheral blood. All receptors come from a human donor in a cohort sampled during active COVID-19. Each CDR3 is given with its conserved first and last residue. D genes are given only for firm matches. The listing skips clone size in some rows; elsewhere it reads once, few, many or a size class.

>NA|TRBJ1-2|TRBV19|NA
CASSSQGWGYTF
TGTGCCAGTAGTAGCCAGGGTTGGGGCTACACCTTC
>NA|TRBJ2-5|TRBV24-1|NA
CATSASGQETQYF
TGTGCCACCAGTGCCTCCGGTCAAGAGACCCAGTACTTC
>NA|TRBJ2-5|TRBV4-1|TRBD1
CASSKDRGRETQYF
TGCGCCAGCAGCAAAGACAGGGGGAGAGAGACCCAGTACTTC
>few|TRBJ1-3|TRBV7-8|NA
CASSLVGHQSSGNTIYF
TGTGCCAGCAGCTTAGTCGGACACCAGAGCTCTGGAAACACCATATATTTT
>NA|TRBJ2-3|TRBV4-1|TRBD2
CASSQAGTSGGSDTQYF
TGCGCCAGCAGCCAAGCCGGGACTAGCGGGGGGTCAGATACGCAGTATTTT
>NA|TRBJ2-7|TRBV6-6|NA
CASREPWGEYEQYF
TGTGCCAGCAGGGAACCATGGGGGGAATACGAGCAGTACTTC
>NA|TRBJ2-7|TRBV15|TRBD2
CATSRLAVEQYF
TGTGCCACCAGCAGACTAGCGGTAGAGCAGTACTTC
>NA|TRBJ1-4|TRBV19|NA
CASMGAAATNEKLFF
TGTGCCAGTATGGGGGCCGCTGCAACTAATGAAAAACTGTTTTTT
>NA|TRBJ2-5|TRBV4-3|NA
CASSQDPRAGQETQYF
TGCGCCAGCAGCCAAGATCCACGGGCAGGGCAAGAGACCCAGTACTTC
>NA|TRBJ2-7|TRBV13|NA
CASSLAGVLYEQYF
TGTGCCAGCAGCTTAGCGGGGGTTCTCTACGAGCAGTACTTC
>NA|TRBJ2-5|TRBV11-2|TRBD2
CASSRGTSGSGETQYF
TGTGCCAGCAGCCGTGGGACTAGCGGGAGCGGAGAGACCCAGTACTTC
>NA|TRBJ1-5|TRBV5-8|TRBD1
CASSQGQGVKNQPQHF
TGTGCCAGCAGCCAGGGACAGGGGGTGAAGAATCAGCCCCAGCATTTT
>NA|TRBJ2-3|TRBV9|TRBD2
CASRRLAGSGTDTQYF
TGTGCCAGCAGACGACTAGCGGGGTCCGGCACAGATACGCAGTATTTT
>NA|TRBJ2-2|TRBV18|TRBD1
CASSPDRSRTGELFF
TGTGCCAGCTCACCGGACAGGTCGAGGACCGGGGAGCTGTTTTTT
>NA|TRBJ2-5|TRBV6-2/TRBV6-3|TRBD2
CASSPAGGRTETQYF
TGTGCCAGCAGCCCAGCGGGGGGGCGAACGGAGACCCAGTACTTC
>NA|TRBJ1-2|TRBV19|NA
CASSPMAGVRGYTF
TGTGCCAGTAGTCCTATGGCAGGGGTCCGTGGCTACACCTTC
>NA|TRBJ1-2|TRBV6-1|NA
CASSEYKQGHGYTF
TGTGCCAGCAGTGAATACAAACAGGGCCATGGCTACACCTTC
>NA|TRBJ2-5|TRBV5-1|NA
CASSLSAGSGETQYF
TGCGCCAGCAGCTTGTCGGCCGGGAGTGGGGAGACCCAGTACTTC
>NA|TRBJ1-2|TRBV18|TRBD1
CASSPRGQGLNYGYTF
TGTGCCAGCTCACCGAGGGGACAGGGCCTCAACTATGGCTACACCTTC
>NA|TRBJ2-1|TRBV5-1|NA
CASSRMSDWRNEQFF
TGCGCCAGCAGCCGGATGTCTGATTGGAGGAATGAGCAGTTCTTC
>NA|TRBJ1-4|TRBV4-2|NA
CASSQADPMREKLFF
TGTGCCAGCAGCCAAGCTGATCCCATGAGGGAAAAACTGTTTTTT
>NA|TRBJ2-2|TRBV19|TRBD1
CASSKDRVTGELFF
TGTGCCAGTAGTAAAGACAGGGTCACCGGGGAGCTGTTTTTT
>NA|TRBJ2-1|TRBV5-1|TRBD2
CASSQRTSGDEQFF
TGCGCCAGCAGCCAGAGGACTAGCGGGGATGAGCAGTTCTTC
>NA|TRBJ1-5|TRBV6-5|NA
CASSYSENQPQHF
TGTGCCAGCAGTTACTCCGAGAATCAGCCCCAGCATTTT
>NA|TRBJ2-1|TRBV28|NA
CASTPVGAGPNEQFF
TGTGCCAGCACCCCTGTGGGGGCGGGTCCAAATGAGCAGTTCTTC
>NA|TRBJ1-6|TRBV6-5|NA
CASSYSEHSPLHF
TGTGCCAGCAGTTACTCGGAGCATTCACCCCTCCACTTT
>NA|TRBJ2-5|TRBV6-2/TRBV6-3|NA
CASSWARWETQYF
TGTGCCAGCAGTTGGGCCCGGTGGGAGACCCAGTACTTC
>NA|TRBJ2-3|TRBV27|NA
CASSPGASYTDTQYF
TGTGCCAGCAGTCCGGGAGCATCCTACACAGATACGCAGTATTTT
>NA|TRBJ1-1|TRBV3-1/TRBV3-2|TRBD1
CASSRRQGGTSEAFF
TGTGCCAGCAGCCGCAGACAGGGGGGTACGTCTGAAGCTTTCTTT
>NA|TRBJ2-1|TRBV4-2|TRBD2
CASSHLAGTYNEQFF
TGTGCCAGCAGCCACCTAGCGGGGACCTACAATGAGCAGTTCTTC
>NA|TRBJ2-1|TRBV2|TRBD1
CASRDPGTGSHNEQFF
TGTGCCAGCAGGGACCCCGGGACAGGGTCCCACAATGAGCAGTTCTTC
>NA|TRBJ1-1|TRBV15|NA
CATSRSGGSGTEAFF
TGTGCCACCAGCAGAAGTGGGGGGTCCGGCACTGAAGCTTTCTTT
>NA|TRBJ2-5|TRBV7-2|NA
CASSLTAETQYF
TGTGCCAGCAGCTTGACAGCGGAGACCCAGTACTTC
>NA|TRBJ1-1|TRBV19|NA
CASIGDRHTEAFF
TGTGCCAGTATTGGTGACAGGCACACTGAAGCTTTCTTT
>NA|TRBJ1-2|TRBV6-5|NA
CASSYGRGHGYTF
TGTGCCAGCAGTTACGGCAGGGGCCATGGCTACACCTTC
>NA|TRBJ2-1|TRBV18|TRBD2
CASSLSGSSYNEQFF
TGTGCCAGCTCACTGAGCGGGAGCTCCTACAATGAGCAGTTCTTC
>NA|TRBJ2-5|TRBV3-1/TRBV3-2|NA
CASRDSWAGPQETQYF
TGTGCCAGCAGAGATTCTTGGGCGGGGCCCCAAGAGACCCAGTACTTC
>NA|TRBJ2-3|TRBV19|NA
CASSTPADSHPDTQYF
TGTGCCAGTAGTACTCCCGCGGACAGTCACCCAGATACGCAGTATTTT
>NA|TRBJ2-1|TRBV18|NA
CASSTTKSSYNEQFF
TGTGCCAGCTCAACTACAAAGAGCTCCTACAATGAGCAGTTCTTC
>many|TRBJ2-1|TRBV3-1/TRBV3-2|TRBD2
CASSPPPPSGSVGGYNEQFF
TGTGCCAGCAGCCCCCCTCCGCCTAGCGGGAGCGTAGGAGGCTACAATGAGCAGTTCTTC
>NA|TRBJ2-3|TRBV12-3/TRBV12-4|TRBD2
CASSLSGTRAQYF
TGTGCCAGCAGTCTGTCCGGGACTAGGGCGCAGTATTTT